These 2 T cell receptor beta chains were all obtained from the same sample, sequenced in a study of blood T cell repertoires in COVID-19. TCRdb keeps only in-frame clones here, not all; method: immunoSEQ multiplex PCR. Seen here are 180,000 or so clones, approximately 84% observed once, and the top ten hold about 6.9%. The sample consisted of peripheral blood. The receptors were gathered from a human donor with acute or convalescent COVID-19. The donor label of this sample is uncertain.

V is TRBV19 and J is TRBJ1-6; TRBD1 matches 7 bases. This CDR3 has 15 residues. V lost 6 bases and J lost 8; bases outside the gene matches: 10. Germline-derived CDR1 and CDR2 are LNHDA and SQIVND (reference sequence). In DNA, the CDR3 is TGTGCCAGTAGGGCCGCGGGACAGCTTTATTCACCCCTCCACTTT. Its protein is CASRAAGQLYSPLHF.

V gene TRBV5-6 combines with J gene TRBJ1-4; 8 positions match TRBD1. CDR3 length: 15 residues. Losses at the gene ends were 2 bases for V and 4 bases for J; bases not matched to a gene: 4. Germline CDR1 reads SGHDT; CDR2 reads YYEEEE. The CDR3 loop is CASSFRDRRNEKLFF. CDR3 bases: TGTGCCAGCAGCTTCAGGGACAGGCGTAATGAAAAACTGTTTTTT.